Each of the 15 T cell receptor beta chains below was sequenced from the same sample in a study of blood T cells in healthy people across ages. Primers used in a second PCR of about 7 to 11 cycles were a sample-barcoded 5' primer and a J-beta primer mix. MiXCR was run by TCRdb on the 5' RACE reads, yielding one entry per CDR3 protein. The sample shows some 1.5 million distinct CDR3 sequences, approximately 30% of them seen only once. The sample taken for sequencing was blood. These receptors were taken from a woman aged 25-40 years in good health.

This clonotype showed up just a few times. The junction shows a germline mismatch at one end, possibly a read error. CDR3 in DNA: TGCGCCGGCAGCTTGGTTCCAGCGGGGGGGCCCAATGAGCAGTTCTTC. It specifies CAGSLVPAGGPNEQFF. V gene TRBV5-1 combines with J gene TRBJ2-1; 10 positions agree with TRBD2. Germline assignment: CDR1 SGHRS and CDR2 YFSETQ. The CDR3 covers 16 residues.

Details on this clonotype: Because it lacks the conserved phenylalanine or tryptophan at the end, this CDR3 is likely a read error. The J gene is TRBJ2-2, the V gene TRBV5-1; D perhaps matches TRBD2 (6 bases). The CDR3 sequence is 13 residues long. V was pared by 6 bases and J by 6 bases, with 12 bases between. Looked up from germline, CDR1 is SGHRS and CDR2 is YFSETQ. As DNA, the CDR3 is TGCGCCAGCAACCCCGGGGGTCCCGGGGAGCTGTTTTTG. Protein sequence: CASNPGGPGELFL.

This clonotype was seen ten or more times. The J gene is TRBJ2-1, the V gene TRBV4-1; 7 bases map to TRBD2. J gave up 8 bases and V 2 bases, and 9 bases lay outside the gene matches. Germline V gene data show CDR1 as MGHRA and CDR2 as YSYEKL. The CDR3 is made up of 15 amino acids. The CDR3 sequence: CASSQFGEGSDEQFF. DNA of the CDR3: TGCGCCAGCAGCCAATTTGGGGAGGGAAGCGATGAGCAGTTCTTC.

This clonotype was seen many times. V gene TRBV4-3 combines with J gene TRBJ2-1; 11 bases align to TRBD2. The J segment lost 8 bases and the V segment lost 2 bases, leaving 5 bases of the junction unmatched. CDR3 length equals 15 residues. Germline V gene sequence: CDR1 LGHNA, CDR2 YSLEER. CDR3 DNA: TGCGCCAGCAGCCAATGCGTTAGCGGGAGGGATGAGCAGTTCTTC. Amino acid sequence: CASSQCVSGRDEQFF.

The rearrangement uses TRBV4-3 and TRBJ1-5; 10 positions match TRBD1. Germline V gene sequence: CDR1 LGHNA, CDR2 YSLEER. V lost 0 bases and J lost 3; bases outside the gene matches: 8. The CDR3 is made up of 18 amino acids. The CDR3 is CASSQETVTGGFNQPQHF. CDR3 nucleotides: TGCGCCAGCAGCCAAGAGACAGTGACAGGGGGCTTCAATCAGCCCCAGCATTTT.

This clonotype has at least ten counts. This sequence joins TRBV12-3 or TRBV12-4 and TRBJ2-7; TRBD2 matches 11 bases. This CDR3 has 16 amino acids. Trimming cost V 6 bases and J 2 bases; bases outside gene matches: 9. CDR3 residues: CASRGWTSGLAYEQYF. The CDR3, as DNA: TGTGCCAGCAGGGGTTGGACTAGCGGGTTAGCCTACGAGCAGTACTTC.

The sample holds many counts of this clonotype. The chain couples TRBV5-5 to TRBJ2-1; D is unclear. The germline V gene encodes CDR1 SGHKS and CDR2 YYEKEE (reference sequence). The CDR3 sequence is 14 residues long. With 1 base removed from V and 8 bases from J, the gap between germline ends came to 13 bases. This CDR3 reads CASSLSAGIDEQFF. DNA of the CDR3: TGTGCCAGCAGCTTGTCTGCAGGAATCGATGAGCAGTTCTTC.

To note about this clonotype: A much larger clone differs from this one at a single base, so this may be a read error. The CDR3 loop is CACSSYGGTGLGEQYF. The CDR3 nucleotides read TGTGCCTGCAGCTCTTATGGGGGGACTGGTTTAGGAGAGCAGTACTTC. The rearrangement links TRBV7-2 to TRBJ2-7; tentatively, D is TRBD2 (6 bases). This CDR3 spans 16 amino acids. Germline CDR1 reads SGHTA; CDR2 reads FQGNSA.

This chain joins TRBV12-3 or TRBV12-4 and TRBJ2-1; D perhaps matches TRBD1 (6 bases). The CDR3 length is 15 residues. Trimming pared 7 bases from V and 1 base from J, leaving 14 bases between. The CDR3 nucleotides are TGTGCCAGCATTAAAGGACAGCAATCCTACAATGAGCAGTTCTTC. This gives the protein CASIKGQQSYNEQFF.

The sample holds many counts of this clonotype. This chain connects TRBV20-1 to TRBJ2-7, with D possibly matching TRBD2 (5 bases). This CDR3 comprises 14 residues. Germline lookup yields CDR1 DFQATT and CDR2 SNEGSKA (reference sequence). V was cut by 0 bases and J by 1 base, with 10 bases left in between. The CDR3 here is CSAREAGESYEQYF. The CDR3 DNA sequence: TGCAGTGCTAGAGAGGCCGGGGAATCCTACGAGCAGTACTTC.

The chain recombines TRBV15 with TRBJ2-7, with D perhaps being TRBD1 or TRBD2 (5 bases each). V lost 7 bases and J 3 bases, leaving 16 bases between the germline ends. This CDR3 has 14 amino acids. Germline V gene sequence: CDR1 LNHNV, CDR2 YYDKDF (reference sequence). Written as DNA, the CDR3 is TGTGCCACCACCAGGGACGGCGGATTCTACGAGCAGTACTTC. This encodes CATTRDGGFYEQYF.

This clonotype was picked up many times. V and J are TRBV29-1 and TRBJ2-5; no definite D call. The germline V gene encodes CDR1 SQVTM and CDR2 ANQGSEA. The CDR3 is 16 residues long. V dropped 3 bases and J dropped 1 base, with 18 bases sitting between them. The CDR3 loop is CSVDFWVEFGQETQYF. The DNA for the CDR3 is TGCAGCGTTGACTTCTGGGTTGAGTTTGGCCAAGAGACCCAGTACTTC.

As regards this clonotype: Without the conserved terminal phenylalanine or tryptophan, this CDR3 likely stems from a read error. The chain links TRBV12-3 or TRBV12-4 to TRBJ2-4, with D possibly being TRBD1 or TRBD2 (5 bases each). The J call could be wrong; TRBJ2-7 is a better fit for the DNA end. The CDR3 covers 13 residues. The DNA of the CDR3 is TGTGCCAGCAGATCACTAGGGGAATACGAGCAGTACTTA. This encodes CASRSLGEYEQYL.

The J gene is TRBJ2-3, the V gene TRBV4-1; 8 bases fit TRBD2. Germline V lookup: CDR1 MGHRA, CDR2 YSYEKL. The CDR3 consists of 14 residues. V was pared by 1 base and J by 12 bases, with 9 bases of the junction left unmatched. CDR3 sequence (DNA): TGCGCCAGCAGCCAAGTAGCGGGGATAGGGGAACAGTATTTT. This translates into CASSQVAGIGEQYF.

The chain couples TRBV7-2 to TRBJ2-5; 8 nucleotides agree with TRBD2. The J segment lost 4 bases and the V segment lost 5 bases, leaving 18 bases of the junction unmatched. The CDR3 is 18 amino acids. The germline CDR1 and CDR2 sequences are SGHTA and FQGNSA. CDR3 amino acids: CASSRLRPGTSGGETQYF. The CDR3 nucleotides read TGTGCCAGCAGCCGATTAAGGCCAGGGACTAGTGGCGGAGAGACCCAGTACTTC. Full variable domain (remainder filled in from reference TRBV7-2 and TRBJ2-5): GAGVSQSPSNKVTEKGKDVELRCDPISGHTALYWYRQSLGQGLEFLIYFQGNSAPDKSGLPSDRFSAERTGGSVSTLTIQRTQQEDSAVYLCASSRLRPGTSGGETQYFGPGTRLLVL.